Listed here are 24 T cell receptor beta chains from one sample, sequenced in a study of vaccination and CD4 T cells after COVID-19. Time point here: late sampling 161 to 241 days after vaccination in a few convalescent patients. MiXCR was run by TCRdb on the PCR reads, yielding one entry per CDR3 protein. Of tens of thousands of distinct CDR3 sequences in the sample, 50% were seen once. This specimen was CD4+ T cells from blood, taken about 7 months after SARS-CoV-2 vaccination. All receptors derive from a human donor who had recovered from COVID-19.

The DNA for the CDR3 is TGTGCCAGTAGTCCCCCCGCTCACCAAGAGACCCAGTACTTC. It encodes CASSPPAHQETQYF. The chain combines TRBV19 with TRBJ2-5, with no clear D. The V gene lost 5 bases and the J gene lost 0 bases, with 10 bases spanning the gap. The CDR3 loop spans 14 amino acids. CDR1 is LNHDA, CDR2 SQIVND, per germline (reference sequence).

This clonotype occurred a few times. The DNA for the CDR3 is TGTGCCAGCAGGAACACGGGCGGGGCCTACGAGCAGTACTTC. Its protein product is CASRNTGGAYEQYF. V usage is TRBV2 and J usage is TRBJ2-7, with D perhaps TRBD2 (6 bases). The CDR3 extends over 14 amino acids. Germline CDR1 and CDR2: SNHLY and FYNNEI. V lost 6 bases to trimming and J lost 2 bases, with 14 bases between them. Supplemented by reference TRBV2 and TRBJ2-7, the full variable domain reads EPEVTQTPSHQVTQMGQEVILRCVPISNHLYFYWYRQILGQKVEFLVSFYNNEISEKSEIFDDQFSVERPDGSNFTLKIRSTKLEDSAMYFCASRNTGGAYEQYFGPGTRLTVT.

The chain uses TRBV6-2 or TRBV6-3 and TRBJ2-3, with 9 bases aligning to TRBD1. Germline CDR1 reads MNHEY; CDR2 reads SVGEGT. With 6 bases clipped from V and 4 bases from J, the junction kept 5 bases outside the gene matches. CDR3 size: 14 residues. CDR3 DNA: TGTGCCAGCAGATCGGGACAGGGTTCAGATACGCAGTATTTT. This gives the protein CASRSGQGSDTQYF.

This clonotype was counted only a few times. The chain carries TRBV20-1 and TRBJ2-3; 13 bases are a match to TRBD2. Germline CDR1 and CDR2: DFQATT and SNEGSKA (reference sequence). The CDR3 consists of 15 residues. V trimming: 5 bases; J trimming: 4 bases; junction bases outside the gene matches: 6. The CDR3 reads CSAPETSGRPDTQYF. In DNA, the CDR3 is TGCAGTGCTCCGGAGACTAGCGGGAGGCCAGATACGCAGTATTTT.

The CDR3 spells CSATRTGLNTEAFF. CDR3 bases: TGCAGTGCTACCCGGACAGGGTTGAACACTGAAGCTTTCTTT. The V gene is TRBV20-1, the J gene TRBJ1-1; 8 bases map to TRBD1. The germline V gene encodes CDR1 DFQATT and CDR2 SNEGSKA (reference sequence). CDR3 length equals 14 residues. V gave up 4 bases and J gave up 0 bases; unmatched junction bases: 4.

This chain uses TRBV24-1 with TRBJ2-5; D call uncertain. Trimming stripped 2 bases from V and 2 bases from J, with 2 bases between. CDR1 and CDR2 from the germline V gene are KGHDR and SFDVKD. The CDR3 extends over 12 amino acids. The CDR3, as DNA: TGTGCCACCAGTGATTATCAAGAGACCCAGTACTTC. This codes for CATSDYQETQYF.

This clonotype was counted between two and nine times. CDR3 sequence: CASSFWAGETQYF. CDR3 coding DNA: TGTGCCAGCAGTTTTTGGGCCGGGGAGACCCAGTACTTC. This sequence joins TRBV27 and TRBJ2-5; D is unclear. The CDR3 is 13 residues long. The germline V and J ends were trimmed by 3 bases and 5 bases, with 10 bases remaining between them. Germline CDR1 MNHEY, CDR2 SMNVEV (reference sequence).

V is TRBV20-1 and J is TRBJ1-2; 8 bases are shared with TRBD1. Germline V CDR1 and CDR2: DFQATT, SNEGSKA (reference sequence). V shed 1 base and J 5 bases; nucleotides not matched to a gene: 3. The CDR3 has 13 amino acids. CDR3 sequence: CSARVDRDYGYTF. CDR3 bases: TGCAGTGCTAGAGTGGACAGGGATTATGGCTACACCTTC.

The chain links TRBV19 to TRBJ1-1; 7 bases line up with TRBD1. The CDR3 consists of 14 residues. Trimming removed 5 bases from V and 4 bases from J; junction bases left unmatched: 7. CDR1 LNHDA and CDR2 SQIVND come from the germline V gene (reference sequence). The chain's CDR3 is CASSDKTGSTEAFF. CDR3 nucleotide sequence: TGTGCCAGTAGTGATAAGACAGGGAGCACTGAAGCTTTCTTT. Looking up the rest from reference TRBV19 and TRBJ1-1 gives the full variable domain: DGGITQSPKYLFRKEGQNVTLSCEQNLNHDAMYWYRQDPGQGLRLIYYSQIVNDFQKGDIAEGYSVSREKKESFPLTVTSAQKNPTAFYLCASSDKTGSTEAFFGQGTRLTVV.

The chain employs TRBV7-8 and TRBJ2-5, with 7 nucleotides matching TRBD1. CDR1 SGHVS and CDR2 FQNEAQ come from the germline V gene. The V segment lost 5 bases and the J segment 7 bases; nucleotides outside the gene matches: 4. This CDR3 has 12 residues. The chain's CDR3 is CASSQQGLTQYF. CDR3 sequence (DNA): TGTGCCAGCAGCCAACAGGGGTTGACCCAGTACTTC. Using reference TRBV7-8 and TRBJ2-5 for the parts outside the CDR3, the full variable domain is GAGVSQSPRYKVAKRGQDVALRCDPISGHVSLFWYQQALGQGPEFLTYFQNEAQLDKSGLPSDRFFAERPEGSVSTLKIQRTQQEDSAVYLCASSQQGLTQYFGPGTRLLVL.

The gene calls are TRBV28 and TRBJ1-3; D gene ambiguous. CDR1 is MDHEN, CDR2 SYDVKM, per germline. This CDR3 contains 16 residues. Trimming cost V 5 bases and J 0 bases, with 14 bases left between them. The DNA for the CDR3 is TGTGCCAGCAGTCCATATCTAGAAATCTCTGGAAACACCATATATTTT. Translated, it gives CASSPYLEISGNTIYF.

Only one count was recorded for this clonotype. The J gene is TRBJ2-1, the V gene TRBV20-1; 10 bases fit TRBD2. Trimming cost V 3 bases and J 7 bases; bases outside gene matches: 3. The CDR3 consists of 13 residues. Germline V gene sequence: CDR1 DFQATT, CDR2 SNEGSKA (reference sequence). Written as DNA, the CDR3 is TGCAGTGCTAGGCTAGCGGGAGAAAATGAGCAGTTCTTC. It specifies CSARLAGENEQFF.

The chain combines TRBV27 with TRBJ2-3, with D tentatively TRBD2 (5 bases). The CDR3 is 14 residues long. Trimming stripped 3 bases from V and 3 bases from J, with 10 bases between. The germline V gene has CDR1 MNHEY and CDR2 SMNVEV (reference sequence). The CDR3 DNA is TGTGCCAGCAGTTTGGGGAGACCGACAGATACGCAGTATTTT. This encodes CASSLGRPTDTQYF.

The table lists this clonotype with a few counts. V is TRBV7-3 and J is TRBJ2-5; D call uncertain. CDR3 length: 13 amino acids. Trimming stripped 1 base from V and 5 bases from J, with 8 bases between. Per the germline V gene, CDR1 is SGHTA and CDR2 is FQGTGA. CDR3 sequence: CASSLSTWETQYF. DNA of the CDR3: TGTGCCAGCAGCTTAAGTACGTGGGAGACCCAGTACTTC.

This clonotype showed up just a few times. J is TRBJ1-2 and V is TRBV7-9; D uncertain. V was cut by 6 bases and J by 2 bases, with 16 bases left in between. Germline V gene lookup returns CDR1 SEHNR and CDR2 FQNEAQ (reference sequence). The CDR3 sequence is 15 residues long. The DNA of the CDR3 is TGTGCCAGCAGTTTTTACGACCGGGGAAACTATGGCTACACCTTC. This gives the protein CASSFYDRGNYGYTF.

This clonotype was recorded only once. This sequence joins TRBV2 and TRBJ1-6, with 10 bases identical to TRBD1. V was pared by 5 bases and J by 4 bases, with 2 bases of the junction left unmatched. CDR1 and CDR2 (germline): SNHLY, FYNNEI. The CDR3 is made up of 15 amino acids. The CDR3 reads CASSSDRGYNSPLHF. In DNA form, the CDR3 reads TGTGCCAGCAGTTCGGACAGGGGGTATAATTCACCCCTCCACTTT.

This chain links TRBV7-8 with TRBJ2-3; D remains unclear. The CDR3 extends over 15 amino acids. Deletions cut 1 base from V and 2 bases from J, with 10 bases between. Germline V gene lookup returns CDR1 SGHVS and CDR2 FQNEAQ. CDR3 coding DNA: TGTGCCAGCAGCTTAGATTGGGGTAACACAGATACGCAGTATTTT. Protein sequence: CASSLDWGNTDTQYF.

V is TRBV23-1 and J is TRBJ2-7; D unclear. TRBV23-1 is an open reading frame whose function is uncertain. There are 12 residues in the CDR3. Trimming removed 3 bases from V and 0 bases from J, with 3 bases in between. The CDR3 loop is CASSHVSYEQYF. The CDR3 DNA sequence: TGCGCCAGCAGTCACGTCTCCTACGAGCAGTACTTC.

The chain carries TRBV20-1 and TRBJ2-2; 8 bases map to TRBD2. Germline CDR1 is DFQATT and CDR2 is SNEGSKA (reference sequence). The CDR3 totals 15 residues. Unmatched junction bases numbered 11, after V lost 5 bases and J lost 6 bases. DNA of the CDR3: TGCAGTGCTGCCGCCGGGACTAGTATTGCCGGGGAGCTGTTTTTT. Protein product: CSAAAGTSIAGELFF.

The J gene is TRBJ1-1, the V gene TRBV19, with a tentative D call TRBD1 (6 bases). Germline V gene sequence: CDR1 LNHDA, CDR2 SQIVND (reference sequence). The length of the CDR3 is 14 residues. V lost 1 base to trimming and J lost 7 bases, with 13 bases between them. The DNA for the CDR3 is TGTGCCAGTAGTATAGTGGCAGGGGCGGGTGAAGCTTTCTTT. Protein: CASSIVAGAGEAFF.

This clonotype was seen a handful of times. The chain has TRBV7-8 and TRBJ2-7, with D maybe TRBD1 (5 bases). V lost 8 bases and J 4 bases, leaving 9 bases between the germline ends. The CDR3 contains 11 residues. Germline values: CDR1 SGHVS, CDR2 FQNEAQ. CDR3 residues: CASAKGYEQYF. In DNA, the CDR3 is TGTGCCAGCGCTAAGGGGTACGAGCAGTACTTC.

This clonotype was detected only a few times. This chain joins TRBV6-2 or TRBV6-3 and TRBJ2-7, with 7 bases fitting TRBD1. After removal of 9 bases from V and 3 bases from J, the junction contained 8 bases not matched to a gene. Germline assignment: CDR1 MNHEY and CDR2 SVGEGT. CDR3 length equals 13 residues. CDR3 region: CASPGQRGYEQYF. Here the CDR3 DNA reads TGTGCCAGTCCGGGACAGAGGGGCTACGAGCAGTACTTC.

This clonotype was seen more than once but under ten times. The J gene is TRBJ2-5, the V gene TRBV20-1; 8 bases align to TRBD2. Trimming at V came to 1 base and at J to 5 bases, leaving 6 bases not matched to a gene. The CDR3 sequence is 14 residues long. The germline V gene has CDR1 DFQATT and CDR2 SNEGSKA (reference sequence). The CDR3 DNA reads as TGCAGTGCTAGAGTAGTGACTAGCGTGGAGACCCAGTACTTC. Its translation is CSARVVTSVETQYF.

The genes are TRBV18 and TRBJ1-6, with D possibly matching TRBD1 (6 bases). CDR1 is KGHSH, CDR2 LQKENI, per germline. This CDR3 has 16 amino acids. Trimming cost V 1 base and J 5 bases, with 12 bases left between them. CDR3 coding DNA: TGTGCCAGCTCACCACAAGCAGGGGCAAATAATTCACCCCTCCACTTT. Its translation is CASSPQAGANNSPLHF.